This TCR beta chain stems from a study of T cells in localized non-small cell lung cancer. This table comes from immunoSEQ multiplex PCR, and its TCRdb copy is limited to in-frame clones, with some not included. The sample lists more than 45,000 clones; 60% to 80% were seen once. The CDR3 is 12 amino acids. Per germline, CDR1 SNHLY and CDR2 FYNNEI. V was cut by 6 bases and J by 7 bases, with 10 bases left in between. The TCR originated in a man aged 40-75 years with stage I squamous cell lung carcinoma. This rearrangement joins TRBV2 to TRBJ1-5; tentative D call: TRBD1 (5 bases). This sample comprised peripheral blood, obtained before any cancer treatment. The CDR3 DNA reads as TGTGCCAGCAGCCTGACAGACCAGCCCCAGCATTTT. It codes for CASSLTDQPQHF.